This T cell receptor (beta chain) is drawn from a study of T cell repertoires in cytomegalovirus infection (dated by TCRdb to about 2019). Notes on the research overall: The peptide stimulations were aimed at well-studied HLA-B-restricted epitopes as well as recently identified HLA-C-restricted CMV epitopes, whose presentation resists viral immunomodulation. Because public TCR beta signatures pointed to carriage of CMV infection together with the matching HLA type, the HLA type of each donor mattered for the analysis. The investigation overall reported the following: In both this cohort and an independent cohort of 352 donors, the cumulative frequency of public TCR beta family members distinguished carriers of CMV infection plus the relevant HLA type. The ex vivo response was dominated by HLA-C-restricted CMV-specific TCR beta clonotypes, and the single most frequent clonotype in two of eight donors was supplied by these HLA-C-restricted clonotypes.

The listed sequencing device is Illumina HiSeq 1500. TCRdb's own reprocessing of the public reads used fastp at Q25 and MiXCR and kept productive beta chains. When rows share a CDR3 protein, they turn into one entry using the most common DNA and genes. For this sample there are around 770,000 distinct CDR3 sequences; around 29% appear just once. 10% to 15% of the sample lies in the top ten. The cysteine opens and the phenylalanine closes a CDR3 of 15 amino acids. Just CDR3 DNA is preserved here, 45 bases in frame from base 1. From the germline V gene, CDR1 is SGHVS and CDR2 is FNYEAQ. The junction carries 11 bases between V and J, which are trimmed by 5 bases and 0 bases respectively. In this sample, this clonotype turned up many times. Its target antigen remains unknown. Nothing much larger sits one base from this clone, and base qualities are not available. The treatment or condition label of this sample denotes: in vitro stimulation with specific CMV peptide epitopes to enrich CMV-specific T cells.

Sequencing was performed on cultured CD8+ T cells from PBMCs, taken from culture after CMV antigen stimulation. The chain was built from TRBV7-6 and TRBJ1-3; the D gene remains uncertain. This TCR was sampled from a human donor in good health (CMV status not recorded). Some clones in this sample may be carry-over from other donors' samples. CDR3 region: CASSGWSASGNTIYF. DNA sequence: TGTGCCAGCAGCGGCTGGAGCGCCTCTGGAAACACCATATATTTT.